This T cell receptor (beta chain) is drawn from a study of blood T cells in healthy people across ages. Study-level results: Using unsorted PBMCs precluded a conclusive naive versus antigen-experienced comparison. Donor CMV status, an unknown factor, possibly confounded changes in expanded clonotypes.

This clonotype is a singleton in its sample. Antigen: not known. The CDR3 runs to 14 residues. V was shortened by 5 bases and J by 3 bases, with 11 bases between the two germline ends. Germline assignment: CDR1 MNHEY and CDR2 SMNVEV (reference sequence). Primers used in a second PCR of about 7 to 11 cycles were a sample-barcoded 5' primer and a J-beta primer mix. At least 2.5 million CDR3-containing paired-end reads were obtained per sample. A single record per CDR3 protein comes from TCRdb applying MiXCR to the 5' RACE reads. The table has about 1.4 million distinct CDR3 sequences, approximately 59% seen once.

This chain links TRBV27 with TRBJ1-5; D remains ambiguous. The TCR sequence derives from a young man in good health. The sample comprised blood. The CDR3 nucleotides read TGTGCCAGCAGTCCCGGACGGAACAATCAGCCCCAGCATTTT. This sequence encodes CASSPGRNNQPQHF.